These 12 T cell receptor beta chains originate from one sample sequenced in a study of blood T cell repertoires in COVID-19. Generated by immunoSEQ multiplex PCR, the TCRdb table keeps only in-frame clones and is missing some. Here the sample spans roughly 400,000 clones, around 89% being singletons. Source material: PBMCs or T cells enriched from blood (not recorded which). The receptors shown here come from a young man who had recovered from COVID-19.

This chain joins TRBV30 and TRBJ1-4; unclear D gene. V was shortened by 2 bases and J by 0 bases, with 13 bases between the two germline ends. The CDR3 has 16 amino acids. Germline-derived CDR1 and CDR2 are GTSNPN and SVGIG (reference sequence). CDR3 sequence reads: CAWSSLRVATNEKLFF. CDR3 coding DNA: TGTGCCTGGAGTTCTCTGAGGGTCGCAACTAATGAAAAACTGTTTTTT.

This chain joins TRBV28 and TRBJ1-1, with D hard to call. The CDR3 is made up of 12 amino acids. CDR1 and CDR2 from the germline V gene are MDHEN and SYDVKM. Between the trimmed V and J ends, which lost 5 bases and 2 bases, there was a span of 6 bases. This CDR3 is CASSNINTEAFF. The CDR3 DNA follows: TGTGCCAGCAGTAACATCAACACTGAAGCTTTCTTT.

The chain carries TRBV5-1 and TRBJ2-3, with 12 nucleotides matching TRBD2. The J segment lost 0 bases and the V segment lost 0 bases, leaving 5 bases of the junction unmatched. The CDR3 has 18 residues. Germline assignment: CDR1 SGHRS and CDR2 YFSETQ. The CDR3 loop reads CASSLGLAGVASTDTQYF. DNA for the CDR3: TGCGCCAGCAGCTTGGGACTAGCGGGAGTGGCCAGCACAGATACGCAGTATTTT.

The gene calls are TRBV7-9 and TRBJ2-1; perhaps TRBD1 as D (6 bases). V dropped 5 bases and J dropped 8 bases, with 16 bases sitting between them. Germline loops: CDR1 SEHNR, CDR2 FQNEAQ (reference sequence). This CDR3 has 14 amino acids. CDR3 sequence (DNA): TGTGCCAGCAGCCCCGGGGCAGGGGTGGATGAGCAGTTCTTC. Translation: CASSPGAGVDEQFF.

The V gene is TRBV28, the J gene TRBJ2-5, with a tentative D call TRBD2 (6 bases). The CDR3 runs 14 residues. V gave up 5 bases and J gave up 2 bases, with 12 bases separating them. CDR1 is MDHEN and CDR2 is SYDVKM in the germline V gene. This CDR3 is CASSPGGTQETQYF. CDR3 DNA: TGTGCCAGCAGTCCCGGAGGGACTCAAGAGACCCAGTACTTC.

The rearrangement links TRBV3-1 (or the pseudogene TRBV3-2) to TRBJ1-1; tentative D call: TRBD1 (5 bases). The germline V and J ends were trimmed by 4 bases and 3 bases, with 18 bases remaining between them. The germline V gene encodes CDR1 LGHDT and CDR2 YNNKEL (reference sequence). The CDR3 length is 16 residues. This chain's CDR3 is CASSRDPAGRHTEAFF. DNA for the CDR3: TGTGCCAGCAGCCGAGACCCCGCAGGGCGGCACACTGAAGCTTTCTTT.

The chain combines TRBV10-3 with TRBJ1-5; a possible D gene is TRBD1 (6 bases). Trimming left V 3 bases short and J 0 bases short, with 15 bases between. Germline V gives CDR1 ENHRY, CDR2 SYGVKD. This CDR3 comprises 17 residues. CDR3 coding DNA: TGTGCCATCAGTGAAGGCGGGGGCCTTTATAGCAATCAGCCCCAGCATTTT. Residues: CAISEGGGLYSNQPQHF.

The V and J genes are TRBV27 and TRBJ2-2; D not resolved. The length of the CDR3 is 13 residues. Deletions cut 7 bases from V and 0 bases from J, with 6 bases between. Germline V gene data show CDR1 as MNHEY and CDR2 as SMNVEV (reference sequence). CDR3 sequence (DNA): TGTGCCAGCACCGACACGAACACCGGGGAGCTGTTTTTT. Its translation: CASTDTNTGELFF.

The chain carries TRBV12-3 or TRBV12-4 and TRBJ2-7; no clear D. The CDR3 runs to 13 residues. V was pared by 3 bases and J by 2 bases, with 8 bases between. The CDR3: CASSFTETYEQYF. CDR3 nucleotide sequence: TGTGCCAGCAGTTTTACAGAGACCTACGAGCAGTACTTC.

The gene calls are TRBV24-1 and TRBJ2-2, with D perhaps matching TRBD2 (6 bases). Per the germline V gene, CDR1 is KGHDR and CDR2 is SFDVKD. The V and J ends lost 0 bases and 1 base respectively, with 8 bases between them. CDR3 length: 16 amino acids. The CDR3 here is CATSDLGGVNTGELFF. The CDR3, as DNA: TGTGCCACCAGTGATTTGGGCGGGGTGAACACCGGGGAGCTGTTTTTT.

J is TRBJ1-1 and V is TRBV5-4; 9 bases align to TRBD1. This CDR3 comprises 15 residues. Looked up from germline, CDR1 is SGHNT and CDR2 is YYREEE (reference sequence). V gave up 5 bases and J gave up 5 bases; unmatched junction bases: 10. Here the CDR3 DNA reads TGTGCCAGCAGTACAAGGACAGGGGAGTATACTGAAGCTTTCTTT. Amino acids: CASSTRTGEYTEAFF. The complete variable domain, with remaining parts taken from reference TRBV5-4 and TRBJ1-1, reads ETGVTQSPTHLIKTRGQQVTLRCSSQSGHNTVSWYQQALGQGPQFIFQYYREEENGRGNFPPRFSGLQFPNYSSELNVNALELDDSALYLCASSTRTGEYTEAFFGQGTRLTVV.

The gene calls are TRBV7-9 and TRBJ2-1; possibly TRBD2 for D (6 bases). CDR3 length equals 13 residues. V dropped 5 bases and J dropped 14 bases, with 19 bases sitting between them. The germline V gene encodes CDR1 SEHNR and CDR2 FQNEAQ (reference sequence). The CDR3 region is CASSREGRPSKFF. As DNA, the CDR3 is TGTGCCAGCAGCCGAGAGGGGAGGCCCTCGAAGTTCTTC.